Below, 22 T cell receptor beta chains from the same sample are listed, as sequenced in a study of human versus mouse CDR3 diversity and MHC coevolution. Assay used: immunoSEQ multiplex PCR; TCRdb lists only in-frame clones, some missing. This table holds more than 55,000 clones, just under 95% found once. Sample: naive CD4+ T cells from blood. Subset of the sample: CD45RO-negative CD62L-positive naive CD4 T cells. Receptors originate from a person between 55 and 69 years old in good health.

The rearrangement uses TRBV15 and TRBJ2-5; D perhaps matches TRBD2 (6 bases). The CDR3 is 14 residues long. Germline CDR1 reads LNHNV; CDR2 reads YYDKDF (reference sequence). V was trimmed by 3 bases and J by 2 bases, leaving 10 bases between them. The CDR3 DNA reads TGTGCCACCAGCAGGGGACTCGCGCAAGAGACCCAGTACTTC. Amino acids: CATSRGLAQETQYF.

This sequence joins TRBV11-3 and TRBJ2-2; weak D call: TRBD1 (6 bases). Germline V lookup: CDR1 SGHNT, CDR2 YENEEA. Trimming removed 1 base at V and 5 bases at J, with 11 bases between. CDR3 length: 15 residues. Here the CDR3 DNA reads TGTGCCAGCAGCTTAGGGGCAGGGGCAACCGGGGAGCTGTTTTTT. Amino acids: CASSLGAGATGELFF.

The CDR3 loop reads CASSDPGLAGGVDTQYF. The CDR3 coding sequence is TGCGCCAGCAGTGACCCGGGACTAGCGGGAGGTGTTGATACGCAGTATTTT. This rearrangement joins TRBV10-1 to TRBJ2-3, with 15 bases fitting TRBD2. J gave up 6 bases and V 3 bases, and 7 bases lay outside the gene matches. Germline V gene data show CDR1 as WNHNN and CDR2 as SYGVQD (reference sequence). This CDR3 has 17 amino acids.

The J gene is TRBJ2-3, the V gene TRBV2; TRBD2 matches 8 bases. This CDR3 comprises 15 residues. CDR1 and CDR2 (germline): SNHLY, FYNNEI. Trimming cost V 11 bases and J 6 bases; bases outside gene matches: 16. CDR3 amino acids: CAGRMSGSGADTQYF. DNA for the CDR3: TGTGCCGGAAGAATGAGCGGGAGTGGGGCCGATACGCAGTATTTT.

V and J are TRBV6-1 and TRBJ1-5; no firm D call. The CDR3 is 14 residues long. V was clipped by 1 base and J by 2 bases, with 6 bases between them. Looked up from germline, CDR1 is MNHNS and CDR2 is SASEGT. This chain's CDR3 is CASSEESGNQPQHF. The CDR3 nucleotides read TGTGCCAGCAGTGAAGAGTCGGGCAATCAGCCCCAGCATTTT.

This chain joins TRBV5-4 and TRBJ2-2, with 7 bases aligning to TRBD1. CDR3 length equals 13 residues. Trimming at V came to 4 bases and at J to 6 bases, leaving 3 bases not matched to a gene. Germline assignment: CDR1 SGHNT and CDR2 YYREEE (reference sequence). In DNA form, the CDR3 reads TGTGCCAGCAGCACAGGGGCGTCCGGGGAGCTGTTTTTT. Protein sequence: CASSTGASGELFF.

CDR3 sequence: CASSLAGQQFF. CDR3 in DNA: TGTGCCAGCAGCTTAGCGGGGCAGCAGTTCTTC. The rearrangement joins TRBV7-8 to TRBJ2-1, with a tentative D call TRBD1 (5 bases). Germline CDR1 is SGHVS and CDR2 is FQNEAQ. This CDR3 region has 11 residues. V was shortened by 0 bases and J by 11 bases, with 5 bases between the two germline ends.

In DNA form, the CDR3 reads TGCGCCAGCAGCTTGACGGGAGCCTCCGGAGAGACCCAGTACTTC. It codes for CASSLTGASGETQYF. This chain links TRBV5-1 with TRBJ2-5; D may be TRBD2 (6 bases). This CDR3 has 15 amino acids. V gave up 1 base and J gave up 4 bases, with 14 bases separating them. Germline CDR1 and CDR2: SGHRS and YFSETQ. Looking up the rest from reference TRBV5-1 and TRBJ2-5 gives the full variable domain: KAGVTQTPRYLIKTRGQQVTLSCSPISGHRSVSWYQQTPGQGLQFLFEYFSETQRNKGNFPGRFSGRQFSNSRSEMNVSTLELGDSALYLCASSLTGASGETQYFGPGTRLLVL.

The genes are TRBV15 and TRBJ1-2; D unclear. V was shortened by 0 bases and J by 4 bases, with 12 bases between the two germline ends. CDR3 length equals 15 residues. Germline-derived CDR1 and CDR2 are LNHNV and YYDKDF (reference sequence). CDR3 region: CATSRDASSGYGYTF. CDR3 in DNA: TGTGCCACCAGCAGAGATGCTTCCTCCGGCTATGGCTACACCTTC.

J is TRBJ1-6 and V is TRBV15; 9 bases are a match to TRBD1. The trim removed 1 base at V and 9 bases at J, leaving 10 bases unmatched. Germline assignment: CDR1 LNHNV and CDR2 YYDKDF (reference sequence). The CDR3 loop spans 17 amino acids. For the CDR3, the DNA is TGTGCCACCAGCAGAGGAGACAGGGGGACGGTACTTTCACCCCTCCACTTT. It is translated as CATSRGDRGTVLSPLHF.

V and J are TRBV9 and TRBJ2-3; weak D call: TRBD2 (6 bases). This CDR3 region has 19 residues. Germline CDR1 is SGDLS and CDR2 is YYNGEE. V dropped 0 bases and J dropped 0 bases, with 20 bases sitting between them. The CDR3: CASSVGTAQVGTSTDTQYF. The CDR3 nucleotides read TGTGCCAGCAGCGTAGGAACCGCCCAGGTGGGGACTAGCACAGATACGCAGTATTTT.

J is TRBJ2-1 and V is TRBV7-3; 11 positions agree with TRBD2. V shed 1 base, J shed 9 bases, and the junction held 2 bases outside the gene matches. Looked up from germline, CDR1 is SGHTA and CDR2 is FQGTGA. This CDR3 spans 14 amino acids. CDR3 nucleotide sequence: TGTGCCAGCAGCTTAAATGGACTAGCGGGTGAGCAGTTCTTC. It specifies CASSLNGLAGEQFF. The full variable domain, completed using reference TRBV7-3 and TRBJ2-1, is GAGVSQTPSNKVTEKGKYVELRCDPISGHTALYWYRQSLGQGPEFLIYFQGTGAADDSGLPNDRFFAVRPEGSVSTLKIQRTERGDSAVYLCASSLNGLAGEQFFGPGTRLTVL.

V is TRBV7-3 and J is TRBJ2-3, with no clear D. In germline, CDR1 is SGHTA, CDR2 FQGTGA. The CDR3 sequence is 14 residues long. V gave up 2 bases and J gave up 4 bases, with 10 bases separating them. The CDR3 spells CASSLESSADTQYF. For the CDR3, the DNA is TGTGCCAGCAGCTTAGAGTCTAGTGCAGATACGCAGTATTTT.

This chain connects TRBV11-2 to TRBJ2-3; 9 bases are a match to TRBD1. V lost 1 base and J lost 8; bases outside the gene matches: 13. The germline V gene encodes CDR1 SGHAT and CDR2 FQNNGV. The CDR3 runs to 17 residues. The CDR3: CASSLGSGTGITGTQYF. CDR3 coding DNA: TGTGCCAGCAGCTTAGGTAGTGGGACAGGGATAACTGGTACGCAGTATTTT.

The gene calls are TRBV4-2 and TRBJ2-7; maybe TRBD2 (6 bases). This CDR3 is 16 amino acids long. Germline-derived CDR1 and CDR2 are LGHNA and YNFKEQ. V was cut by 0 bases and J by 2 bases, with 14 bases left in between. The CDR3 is CASSQDGGTDPYEQYF. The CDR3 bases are TGTGCCAGCAGCCAAGACGGGGGAACAGACCCCTACGAGCAGTACTTC.

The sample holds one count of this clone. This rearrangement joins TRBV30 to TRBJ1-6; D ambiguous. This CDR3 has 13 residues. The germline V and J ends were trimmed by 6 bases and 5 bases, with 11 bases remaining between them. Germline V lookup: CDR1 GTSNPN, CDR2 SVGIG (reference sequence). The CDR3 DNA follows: TGTGCCTGTCGGGATCTTAATAATTCACCCCTCCACTTT. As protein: CACRDLNNSPLHF.

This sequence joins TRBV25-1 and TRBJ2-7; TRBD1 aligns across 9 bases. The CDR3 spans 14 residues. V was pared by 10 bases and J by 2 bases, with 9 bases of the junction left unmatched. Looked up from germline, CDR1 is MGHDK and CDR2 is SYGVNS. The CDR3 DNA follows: TGTGCCACCGCCAGGGACAGGGTACCCTACGAGCAGTACTTC. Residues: CATARDRVPYEQYF.

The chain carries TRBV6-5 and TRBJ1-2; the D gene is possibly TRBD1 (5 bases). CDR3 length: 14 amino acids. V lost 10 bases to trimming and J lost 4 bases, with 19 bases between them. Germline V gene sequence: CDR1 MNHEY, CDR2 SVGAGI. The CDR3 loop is CATSVWGQGYGYTF. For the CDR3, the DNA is TGTGCCACCTCGGTCTGGGGCCAGGGCTATGGCTACACCTTC.

The DNA of the CDR3 is TGTGCCAGCACCCCCTCGGGAGGGGGGTACACCGGGGAGCTGTTTTTT. Protein sequence: CASTPSGGGYTGELFF. The genes are TRBV5-4 and TRBJ2-2; 8 bases match TRBD2. CDR3 size: 16 residues. V gave up 6 bases and J gave up 3 bases; unmatched junction bases: 10. Germline V gives CDR1 SGHNT, CDR2 YYREEE (reference sequence).

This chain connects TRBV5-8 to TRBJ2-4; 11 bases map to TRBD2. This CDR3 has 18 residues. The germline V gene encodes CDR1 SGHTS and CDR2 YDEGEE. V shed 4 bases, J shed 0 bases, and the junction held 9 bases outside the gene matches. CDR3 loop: CASSRGDGTSGAKNIQYF. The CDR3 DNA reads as TGTGCCAGCAGCCGCGGTGACGGGACTAGCGGAGCCAAAAACATTCAGTACTTC.

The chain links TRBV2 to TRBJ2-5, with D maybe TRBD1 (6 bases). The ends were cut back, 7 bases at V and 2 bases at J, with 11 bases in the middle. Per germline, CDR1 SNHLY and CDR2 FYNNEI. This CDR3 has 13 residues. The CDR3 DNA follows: TGTGCCAGCATTCGGACAGAACAAGAGACCCAGTACTTC. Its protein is CASIRTEQETQYF.

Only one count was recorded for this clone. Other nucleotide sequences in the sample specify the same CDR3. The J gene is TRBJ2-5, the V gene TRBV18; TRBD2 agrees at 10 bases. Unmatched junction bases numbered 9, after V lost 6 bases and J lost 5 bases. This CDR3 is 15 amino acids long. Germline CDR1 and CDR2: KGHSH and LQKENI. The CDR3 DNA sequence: TGTGCCAGCTCCGAGCTAGCGGGAGAACGTGAGACCCAGTACTTC. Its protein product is CASSELAGERETQYF.